A selection of T cell receptor beta chains follows, all from one sample in a study of cytomegalovirus exposure and HLA in healthy donors. Assay: immunoSEQ multiplex PCR; the TCRdb copy retains only in-frame clones and omits some. The top ten clones hold around 6.7% of a sample with tens of thousands of clones, roughly 77% of them seen once. Material: PBMCs. These receptors originate from a young man in good health and CMV-seronegative. The CDR3 runs from the conserved cysteine through the conserved F or W. A D gene is named only where the DNA matches it firmly. Size tells how often a clone was seen (once, few, many) or the class of an expanded clone, and some rows leave it out.

clone_size,d_call,j_call,v_call,cdr3_aa,cdr3_nt
-,-,TRBJ2-7,TRBV5-1,CASSLSGLSYEQYF,TGCGCCAGCAGCTTGTCGGGACTCAGTTACGAGCAGTACTTC
-,-,TRBJ1-1,TRBV7-2,CASSPQRDTEAFF,TGTGCCAGCAGCCCTCAACGGGACACTGAAGCTTTCTTT
-,TRBD2,TRBJ2-5,TRBV7-9,CASSLGVLAGGAETQYF,TGTGCCAGCAGCTTAGGGGTACTAGCGGGAGGGGCCGAGACCCAGTACTTC
-,TRBD1,TRBJ1-5,TRBV19,CASSTDRVNQPQHF,TGTGCCAGTAGCACCGACAGGGTAAATCAGCCCCAGCATTTT
-,-,TRBJ2-7,TRBV2,CASSVSSGRGYEQYF,TGTGCCAGCAGTGTTTCTTCAGGTCGGGGATACGAGCAGTACTTC
-,-,TRBJ1-1,TRBV29-1,CSVGRVMSTEAFF,TGCAGCGTTGGCAGGGTTATGAGCACTGAAGCTTTCTTT
-,TRBD2,TRBJ2-5,TRBV5-5,CASSSGLAGGSRWTQYF,TGTGCCAGCAGCTCGGGACTAGCGGGGGGCAGCAGATGGACCCAGTACTTC
-,TRBD1,TRBJ1-1,TRBV9,CASSVRSPGQGDTEAFF,TGTGCCAGCAGCGTAAGGTCCCCCGGACAGGGTGACACTGAAGCTTTCTTT
-,TRBD1,TRBJ2-2,TRBV29-1,CSVGGDRGLSTGELFF,TGCAGCGTTGGGGGCGACAGGGGGCTCAGCACCGGGGAGCTGTTTTTT
-,-,TRBJ2-1,TRBV29-1,CSGGQILYNEQFF,TGCAGCGGTGGACAGATTCTCTACAATGAGCAGTTCTTC
-,-,TRBJ1-5,TRBV7-9,CASSSRSGNQPQHF,TGTGCCAGCAGCTCACGTTCAGGGAATCAGCCCCAGCATTTT
few,-,TRBJ1-6,TRBV7-2,CASSLVSWDKNSPLHF,TGTGCCAGCAGCTTAGTGTCCTGGGACAAAAATTCACCCCTCCACTTT
-,TRBD1,TRBJ1-5,TRBV2,CASSNPQGALSSVNQPQHF,TGTGCCAGCAGTAATCCCCAGGGGGCCCTATCCTCGGTTAATCAGCCCCAGCATTTT
once,TRBD1,TRBJ2-7,TRBV7-9,CASSFSGQEWDEQYF,TGTGCCAGCAGCTTTTCGGGACAGGAGTGGGACGAGCAGTACTTC
-,-,TRBJ2-1,TRBV30,CAWGPGYNEQFF,TGTGCCTGGGGTCCGGGGTACAATGAGCAGTTCTTC
-,TRBD1,TRBJ2-7,TRBV7-9,CASSDTGTGGHEQYF,TGTGCCAGCAGCGACACCGGGACAGGAGGACACGAGCAGTACTTC
-,TRBD2,TRBJ2-1,TRBV7-6,CASSLGALAGGIYNEQFF,TGTGCCAGCAGCTTGGGGGCACTAGCGGGGGGGATCTACAATGAGCAGTTCTTC
once,TRBD1,TRBJ2-5,TRBV2,CASSESGGRGRGETQYF,TGTGCCAGCAGTGAATCTGGGGGCAGGGGGCGGGGAGAGACCCAGTACTTC
-,TRBD2,TRBJ2-1,TRBV5-1,CASSARLAGVNEQFF,TGCGCCAGCAGCGCCCGACTAGCGGGGGTCAATGAGCAGTTCTTC
-,-,TRBJ1-4,TRBV7-2,CASSLKDSSNEKLFF,TGTGCCAGCAGCCTAAAAGACAGCAGTAATGAAAAACTGTTTTTT
-,TRBD2,TRBJ2-5,TRBV27,CASSLGGRETQYF,TGTGCCAGCAGTTTAGGCGGGAGAGAGACCCAGTACTTC
-,-,TRBJ1-1,TRBV7-2,CASSPDYEAFF,TGTGCCAGCAGCCCAGATTATGAAGCTTTCTTT
-,TRBD1,TRBJ2-4,TRBV30,CAWSLRQGGKNIQYF,TGTGCCTGGAGCCTCAGACAGGGGGGCAAAAACATTCAGTACTTC
-,-,TRBJ2-2,TRBV10-1,CASSATGIAQNTGELFF,TGCGCCAGCAGTGCGACCGGGATCGCCCAGAACACCGGGGAGCTGTTTTTT
-,TRBD1,TRBJ2-3,TRBV6-4,CASSDGTGDADTQYF,TGTGCCAGCAGTGACGGGACAGGGGACGCAGATACGCAGTATTTT
-,TRBD2,TRBJ2-3,TRBV5-1,CASSLTATGTGTSGSHPLF,TGCGCCAGCAGCCTGACGGCTACCGGGACCGGGACTAGCGGAAGCCACCCGTTGTTT
-,-,TRBJ2-2,TRBV9,CASSVEQGTFGGELFF,TGTGCCAGCAGCGTAGAACAGGGTACGTTCGGCGGGGAGCTGTTTTTT
-,-,TRBJ2-7,TRBV5-1,CASSLAGSAYEQYF,TGCGCCAGCAGCTTGGCCGGGTCAGCCTACGAGCAGTACTTC
few,TRBD1,TRBJ1-1,TRBV30,CAWRRRQGVLNTEAFF,TGTGCCTGGAGAAGACGGCAGGGGGTATTGAACACTGAAGCTTTCTTT
-,-,TRBJ2-5,TRBV15,CATSRPTYTGQETQYF,TGTGCCACCAGCAGGCCAACATACACAGGGCAAGAGACCCAGTACTTC
-,-,TRBJ2-7,TRBV6-6,CATERGGSYEQYF,TGTGCCACCGAGAGGGGGGGCTCCTACGAGCAGTACTTC
once,-,TRBJ2-1,TRBV10-3,CAITPGQSSYNEQFF,TGTGCCATCACTCCGGGACAAAGCTCCTACAATGAGCAGTTCTTC
-,TRBD1,TRBJ2-2,TRBV28,CASSPGQGNGELFF,TGTGCCAGCAGCCCGGGACAGGGGAACGGGGAGCTGTTTTTT
once,TRBD1,TRBJ1-1,TRBV5-1,CASRSDRDEAFF,TGCGCCAGCAGATCCGACAGGGATGAAGCTTTCTTT
-,TRBD2,TRBJ2-1,TRBV15,CATSSSGGAKVEQFF,TGTGCCACCAGCAGTAGCGGGGGGGCCAAAGTCGAGCAGTTCTTC
once,TRBD2,TRBJ2-4,TRBV6-5,CASSYDWGGKNIQYF,TGTGCCAGCAGTTACGATTGGGGGGGCAAAAACATTCAGTACTTC
once,-,TRBJ2-7,TRBV5-1,CASSLYYEQYF,TGCGCCAGCAGCTTGTACTACGAGCAGTACTTC
-,-,TRBJ1-2,TRBV6-1,CASSDGVRMKGYTF,TGTGCCAGCAGTGACGGGGTCCGGATGAAAGGCTACACCTTC
-,TRBD1,TRBJ2-2,TRBV27,CASSSRQGPSGGELFF,TGTGCCAGCAGTTCGAGACAGGGACCCTCAGGCGGGGAGCTGTTTTTT
-,-,TRBJ1-6,TRBV28,CASLRDYNSPLHF,TGTGCCAGCCTCAGGGACTATAATTCACCCCTCCACTTT
few,-,TRBJ1-1,TRBV6-1,CASSEYGALNTEAFF,TGTGCCAGCAGTGAATATGGGGCCTTGAACACTGAAGCTTTCTTT
-,-,TRBJ2-5,TRBV2,CASRLGLEKETQYF,TGTGCCAGCAGACTGGGACTGGAGAAAGAGACCCAGTACTTC
-,-,TRBJ1-1,TRBV27,CASSTLRPGNTEAFF,TGTGCCAGCAGTACCTTAAGGCCAGGGAACACTGAAGCTTTCTTT
-,TRBD1,TRBJ1-1,TRBV30,CAWSDRQGGAFF,TGTGCCTGGAGTGACCGACAGGGGGGAGCTTTCTTT
-,-,TRBJ1-6,TRBV7-8,CASTNRRGINSPLHF,TGTGCCAGCACGAACAGGAGAGGTATTAATTCACCCCTCCACTTT
-,TRBD1,TRBJ1-2,TRBV9,CASSRATGHGYGYTF,TGTGCCAGCAGCCGTGCGACAGGGCATGGCTATGGCTACACCTTC
once,-,TRBJ2-3,TRBV25-1,CASSRGTDTQYF,TGTGCCAGCAGTAGGGGGACAGATACGCAGTATTTT
-,-,TRBJ1-6,TRBV7-9,CASRWTDGSPLHF,TGTGCCAGCAGGTGGACAGATGGGTCACCCCTCCACTTT
once,-,TRBJ1-3,TRBV21-1,CASSVLHRTSGNTIYF,TGTGCCAGCAGCGTATTGCACAGGACCTCTGGAAACACCATATATTTT
-,-,TRBJ1-1,TRBV15,CATSNSPLSKAFF,TGTGCCACCAGCAACAGCCCCCTTTCGAAAGCTTTCTTT
once,-,TRBJ1-1,TRBV25-1,CASSEYSAAHMNTEAFF,TGTGCCAGCAGTGAATACAGTGCCGCTCACATGAACACTGAAGCTTTCTTT
few,TRBD2,TRBJ2-3,TRBV30,CAWSPLGTSIVATQYF,TGTGCCTGGAGTCCTTTGGGGACTAGCATTGTCGCTACGCAGTATTTT
few,-,TRBJ2-3,TRBV5-1,CASSLRGMGTDTQYF,TGCGCCAGCAGCTTGCGCGGTATGGGCACAGATACGCAGTATTTT